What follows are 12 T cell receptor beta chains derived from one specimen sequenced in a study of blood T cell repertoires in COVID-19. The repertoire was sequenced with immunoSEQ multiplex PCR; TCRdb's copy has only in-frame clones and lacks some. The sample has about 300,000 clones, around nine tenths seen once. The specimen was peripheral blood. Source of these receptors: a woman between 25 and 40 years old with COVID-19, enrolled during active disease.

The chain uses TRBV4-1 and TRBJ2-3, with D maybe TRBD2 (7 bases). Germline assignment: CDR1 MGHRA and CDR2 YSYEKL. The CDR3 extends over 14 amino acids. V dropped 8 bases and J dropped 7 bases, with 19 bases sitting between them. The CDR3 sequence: CASRSSGGPNTQYF. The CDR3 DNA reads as TGCGCCAGCCGATCGTCCGGGGGGCCCAATACGCAGTATTTT.

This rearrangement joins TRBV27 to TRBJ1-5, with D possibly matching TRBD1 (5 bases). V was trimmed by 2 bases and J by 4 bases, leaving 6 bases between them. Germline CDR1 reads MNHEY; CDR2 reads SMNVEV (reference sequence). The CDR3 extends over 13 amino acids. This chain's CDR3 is CASSLRGNQPQHF. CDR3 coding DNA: TGTGCCAGCAGTTTACGGGGGAATCAGCCCCAGCATTTT.

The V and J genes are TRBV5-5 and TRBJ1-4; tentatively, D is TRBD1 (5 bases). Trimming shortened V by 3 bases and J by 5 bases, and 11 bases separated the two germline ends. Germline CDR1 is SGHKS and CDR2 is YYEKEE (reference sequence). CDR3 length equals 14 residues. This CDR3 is CASSSGLINEKLFF. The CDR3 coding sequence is TGTGCCAGCAGCTCGGGACTTATAAATGAAAAACTGTTTTTT.

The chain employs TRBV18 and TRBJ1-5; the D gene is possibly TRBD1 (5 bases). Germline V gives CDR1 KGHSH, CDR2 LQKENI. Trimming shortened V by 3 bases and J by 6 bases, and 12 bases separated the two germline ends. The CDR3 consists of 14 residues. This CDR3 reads CASSPAGEGQPQHF. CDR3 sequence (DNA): TGTGCCAGCTCACCCGCGGGGGAAGGTCAGCCCCAGCATTTT. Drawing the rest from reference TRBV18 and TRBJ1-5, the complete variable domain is NAGVMQNPRHLVRRRGQEARLRCSPMKGHSHVYWYRQLPEEGLKFMVYLQKENIIDESGMPKERFSAEFPKEGPSILRIQQVVRGDSAAYFCASSPAGEGQPQHFGDGTRLSIL.

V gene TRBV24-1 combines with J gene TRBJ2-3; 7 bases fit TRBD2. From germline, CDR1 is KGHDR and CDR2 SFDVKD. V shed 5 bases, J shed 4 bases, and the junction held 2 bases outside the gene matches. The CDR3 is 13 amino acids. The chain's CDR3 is CATSGSGADTQYF. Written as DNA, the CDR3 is TGTGCCACCAGTGGGAGCGGGGCAGATACGCAGTATTTT.

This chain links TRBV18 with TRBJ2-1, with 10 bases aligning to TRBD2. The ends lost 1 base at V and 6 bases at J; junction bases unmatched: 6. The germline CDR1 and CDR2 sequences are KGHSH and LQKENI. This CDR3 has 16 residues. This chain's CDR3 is CASSPRSSGGVNEQFF. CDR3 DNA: TGTGCCAGCTCACCACGGTCGAGCGGGGGGGTCAATGAGCAGTTCTTC.

CDR3 sequence reads: CASSLVQGTYGYTF. As DNA, the CDR3 is TGTGCCAGCAGCTTGGTCCAGGGAACCTATGGCTACACCTTC. The V gene is TRBV5-6, the J gene TRBJ1-2; D might be TRBD1 (5 bases). Germline values: CDR1 SGHDT, CDR2 YYEEEE. The germline V and J ends were trimmed by 0 bases and 4 bases, with 10 bases remaining between them. This CDR3 is built from 14 residues. The full variable domain, its missing parts supplied by reference TRBV5-6 and TRBJ1-2, is DAGVTQSPTHLIKTRGQQVTLRCSPKSGHDTVSWYQQALGQGPQFIFQYYEEEERQRGNFPDRFSGHQFPNYSSELNVNALLLGDSALYLCASSLVQGTYGYTFGSGTRLTVV.

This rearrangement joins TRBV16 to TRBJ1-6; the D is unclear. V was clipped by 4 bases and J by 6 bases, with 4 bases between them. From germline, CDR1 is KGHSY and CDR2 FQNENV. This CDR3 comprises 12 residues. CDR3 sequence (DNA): TGTGCCAGCAGCCCCTCTAATTCACCCCTCCACTTT. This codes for CASSPSNSPLHF.

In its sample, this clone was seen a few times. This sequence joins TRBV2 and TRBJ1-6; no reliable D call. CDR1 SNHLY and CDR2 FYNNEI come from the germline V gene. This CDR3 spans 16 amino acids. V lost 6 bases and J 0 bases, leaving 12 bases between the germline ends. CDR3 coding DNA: TGTGCCAGCAGCACAACCCGGAGCTCCTATAATTCACCCCTCCACTTT. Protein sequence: CASSTTRSSYNSPLHF.

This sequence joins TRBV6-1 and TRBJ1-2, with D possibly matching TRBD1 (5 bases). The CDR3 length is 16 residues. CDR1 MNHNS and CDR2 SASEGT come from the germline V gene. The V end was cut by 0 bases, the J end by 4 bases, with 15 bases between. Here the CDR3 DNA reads TGTGCCAGCAGTGAAGCGTCCTTGGAGGGGCTCTATGGCTACACCTTC. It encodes CASSEASLEGLYGYTF.

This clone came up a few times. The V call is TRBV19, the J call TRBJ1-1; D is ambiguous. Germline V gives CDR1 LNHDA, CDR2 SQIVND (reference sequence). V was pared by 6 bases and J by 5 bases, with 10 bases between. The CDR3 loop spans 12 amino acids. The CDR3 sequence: CASSLDGTEAFF. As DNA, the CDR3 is TGTGCCAGTAGCCTAGACGGAACTGAAGCTTTCTTT.

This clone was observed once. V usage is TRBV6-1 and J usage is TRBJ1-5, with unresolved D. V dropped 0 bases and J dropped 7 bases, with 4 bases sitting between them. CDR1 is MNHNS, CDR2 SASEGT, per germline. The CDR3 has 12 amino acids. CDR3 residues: CASSEAGQPQHF. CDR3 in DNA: TGTGCCAGCAGTGAAGCGGGCCAGCCCCAGCATTTT.